This T cell receptor beta chain was sequenced during a study of blood T cell repertoires in COVID-19. This clone was seen only once. Produced via immunoSEQ multiplex PCR; TCRdb's table is partial and in-frame only. The data hold around 380,000 clones, with around 84% observed a single time. The germline CDR1 and CDR2 sequences are MRHNA and SNTAGT. J gave up 9 bases and V 6 bases, and 11 bases lay outside the gene matches. CDR3 size: 14 residues. The rearrangement joins TRBV6-4 to TRBJ2-1; TRBD1 matches 7 bases. The origin of this receptor is a human donor with acute or convalescent COVID-19. The donor label of this sample is uncertain. The specimen sequenced was peripheral blood. The CDR3 DNA follows: TGTGCCAGCAGCAGACAGGGAAACACTGGTGAGCAGTTCTTC. Its protein is CASSRQGNTGEQFF.